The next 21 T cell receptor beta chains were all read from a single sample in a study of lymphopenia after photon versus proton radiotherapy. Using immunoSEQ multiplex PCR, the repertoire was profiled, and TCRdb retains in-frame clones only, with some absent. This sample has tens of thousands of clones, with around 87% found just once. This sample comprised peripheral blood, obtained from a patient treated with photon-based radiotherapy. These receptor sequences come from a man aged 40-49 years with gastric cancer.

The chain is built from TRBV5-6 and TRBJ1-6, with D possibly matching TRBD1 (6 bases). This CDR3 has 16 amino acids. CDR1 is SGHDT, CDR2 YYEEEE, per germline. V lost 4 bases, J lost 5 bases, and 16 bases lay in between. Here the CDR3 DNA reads TGTGCCAGCAGCCACTTGGCCGGGGGCCATAATTCACCCCTCCACTTT. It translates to CASSHLAGGHNSPLHF.

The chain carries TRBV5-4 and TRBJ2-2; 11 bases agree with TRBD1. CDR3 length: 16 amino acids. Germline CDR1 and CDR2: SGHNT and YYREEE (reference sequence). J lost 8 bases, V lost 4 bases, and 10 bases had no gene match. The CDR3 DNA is TGTGCCAGCAGCCCACCCCGGGACAGGGGGATGGGGGAGCTGTTTTTT. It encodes CASSPPRDRGMGELFF.

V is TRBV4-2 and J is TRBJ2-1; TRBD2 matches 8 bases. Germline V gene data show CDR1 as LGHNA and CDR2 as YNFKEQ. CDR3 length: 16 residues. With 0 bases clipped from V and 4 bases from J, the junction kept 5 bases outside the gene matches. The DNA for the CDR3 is TGTGCCAGCAGCCAAGAGTCGGGGGGGCCTTACAATGAGCAGTTCTTC. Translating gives CASSQESGGPYNEQFF.

The CDR3 sequence: CASSPTGNSNQPQHF. The CDR3 DNA reads as TGTGCCAGCTCACCTACCGGGAATAGCAATCAGCCCCAGCATTTT. This chain links TRBV18 with TRBJ1-5, with D uncertain. The germline V and J ends were trimmed by 3 bases and 0 bases, with 9 bases remaining between them. Germline assignment: CDR1 KGHSH and CDR2 LQKENI. The CDR3 length is 15 residues.

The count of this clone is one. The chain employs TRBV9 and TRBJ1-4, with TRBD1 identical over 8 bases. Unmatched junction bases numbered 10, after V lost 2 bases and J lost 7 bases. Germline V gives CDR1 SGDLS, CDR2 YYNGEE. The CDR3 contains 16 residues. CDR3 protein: CASSVQGTGGSEKLFF. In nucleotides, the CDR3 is TGTGCCAGCAGCGTTCAAGGGACAGGAGGGAGTGAAAAACTGTTTTTT.

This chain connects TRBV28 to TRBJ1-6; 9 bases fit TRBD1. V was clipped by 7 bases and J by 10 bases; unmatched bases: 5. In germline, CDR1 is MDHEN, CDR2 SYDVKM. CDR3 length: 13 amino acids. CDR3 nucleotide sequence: TGTGCCAGCACCGGGACAGGGCGGTCACCCCTCCACTTT. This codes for CASTGTGRSPLHF.

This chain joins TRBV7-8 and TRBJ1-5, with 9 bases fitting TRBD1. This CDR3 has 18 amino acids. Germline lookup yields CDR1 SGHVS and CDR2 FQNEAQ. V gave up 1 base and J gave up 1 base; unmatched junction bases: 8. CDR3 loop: CASSLGADRGTSNQPQHF. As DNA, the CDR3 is TGTGCCAGCAGCTTAGGCGCGGACAGGGGTACGAGCAATCAGCCCCAGCATTTT.

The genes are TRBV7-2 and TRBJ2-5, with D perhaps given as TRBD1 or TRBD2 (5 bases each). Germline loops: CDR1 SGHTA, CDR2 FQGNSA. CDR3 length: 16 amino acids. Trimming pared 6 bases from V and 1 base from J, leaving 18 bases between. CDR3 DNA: TGTGCCAGCAGTCTCCCCGGGACCCCGACCCAAGAGACCCAGTACTTC. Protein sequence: CASSLPGTPTQETQYF.

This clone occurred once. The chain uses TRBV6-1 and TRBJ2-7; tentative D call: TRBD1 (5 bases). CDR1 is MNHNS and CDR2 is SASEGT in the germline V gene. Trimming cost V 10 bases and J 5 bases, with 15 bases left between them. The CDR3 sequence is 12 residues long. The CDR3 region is CATAGPSNEQYF. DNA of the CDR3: TGTGCCACGGCAGGGCCGTCGAACGAGCAGTACTTC.

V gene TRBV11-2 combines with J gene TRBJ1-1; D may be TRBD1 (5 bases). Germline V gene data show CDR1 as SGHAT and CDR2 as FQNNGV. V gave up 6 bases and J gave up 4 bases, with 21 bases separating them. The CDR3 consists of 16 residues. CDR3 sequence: CASRKTTPGEGTEAFF. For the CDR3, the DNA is TGTGCCAGCAGAAAAACAACCCCGGGGGAGGGCACTGAAGCTTTCTTT.

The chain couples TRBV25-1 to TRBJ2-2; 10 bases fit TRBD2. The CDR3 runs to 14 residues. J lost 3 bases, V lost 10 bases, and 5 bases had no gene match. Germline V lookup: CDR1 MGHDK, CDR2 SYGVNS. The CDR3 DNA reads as TGTGCCACAACCGGGACTAGCGACACCGGGGAGCTGTTTTTT. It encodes CATTGTSDTGELFF. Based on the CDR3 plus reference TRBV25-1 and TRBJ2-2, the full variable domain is EADIYQTPRYLVIGTGKKITLECSQTMGHDKMYWYQQDPGMELHLIHYSYGVNSTEKGDLSSESTVSRIRTEHFPLTLESARPSHTSQYLCATTGTSDTGELFFGEGSRLTVL.

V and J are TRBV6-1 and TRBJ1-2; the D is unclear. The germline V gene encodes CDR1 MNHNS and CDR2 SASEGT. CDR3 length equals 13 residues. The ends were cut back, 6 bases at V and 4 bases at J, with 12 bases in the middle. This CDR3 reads CASSSVQTYGYTF. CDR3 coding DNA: TGTGCCAGCAGCTCCGTGCAGACCTATGGCTACACCTTC.

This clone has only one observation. In nucleotides, the CDR3 is TGTGCCAGCAGGGGACAGAGAAACTATGGCTACACCTTC. Encoded protein: CASRGQRNYGYTF. The chain combines TRBV6-5 with TRBJ1-2; TRBD1 aligns across 7 bases. Germline CDR1 MNHEY, CDR2 SVGAGI. Unmatched junction bases numbered 3, after V lost 6 bases and J lost 2 bases. The CDR3 contains 13 residues.

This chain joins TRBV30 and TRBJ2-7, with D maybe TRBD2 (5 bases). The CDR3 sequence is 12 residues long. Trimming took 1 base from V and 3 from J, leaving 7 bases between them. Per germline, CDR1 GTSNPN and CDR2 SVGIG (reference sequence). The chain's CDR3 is CAWSAGNYEQYF. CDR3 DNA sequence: TGTGCCTGGAGTGCCGGGAACTACGAGCAGTACTTC.

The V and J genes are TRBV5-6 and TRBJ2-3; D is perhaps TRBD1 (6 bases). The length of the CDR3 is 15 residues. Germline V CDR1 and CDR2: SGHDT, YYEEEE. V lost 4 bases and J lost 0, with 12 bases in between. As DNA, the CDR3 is TGTGCCAGCAGCCCAGGGGTTAGGAGCACAGATACGCAGTATTTT. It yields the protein CASSPGVRSTDTQYF.

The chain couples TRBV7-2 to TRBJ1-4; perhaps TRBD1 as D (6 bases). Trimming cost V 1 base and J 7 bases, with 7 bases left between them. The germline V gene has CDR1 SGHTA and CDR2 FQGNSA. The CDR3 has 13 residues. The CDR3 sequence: CASSLGTVEKLFF. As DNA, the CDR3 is TGTGCCAGCAGCTTAGGGACAGTTGAAAAACTGTTTTTT.

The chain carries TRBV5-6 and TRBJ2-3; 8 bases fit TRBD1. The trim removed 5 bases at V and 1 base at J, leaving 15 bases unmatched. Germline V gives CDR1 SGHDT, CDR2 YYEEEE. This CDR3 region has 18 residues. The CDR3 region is CASRIGTGGLVGTDTQYF. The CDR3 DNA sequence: TGTGCCAGCAGGATAGGGACAGGTGGGCTAGTCGGCACAGATACGCAGTATTTT.

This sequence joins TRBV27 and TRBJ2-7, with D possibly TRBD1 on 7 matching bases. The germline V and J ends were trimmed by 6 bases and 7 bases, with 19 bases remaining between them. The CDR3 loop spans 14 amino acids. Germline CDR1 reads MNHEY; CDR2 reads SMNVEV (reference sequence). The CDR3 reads CASRRRGGAGEQYF. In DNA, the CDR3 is TGTGCCAGCAGACGTCGAGGGGGCGCGGGAGAGCAGTACTTC.

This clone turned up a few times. Here the CDR3 DNA reads TGTGCCAGCAGTGGCGGGTCGGGGAGCGGGAGCTCCTACGAGCAGTACTTC. Protein: CASSGGSGSGSSYEQYF. The gene calls are TRBV6-1 and TRBJ2-7, with 8 positions matching TRBD2. The CDR3 is made up of 17 amino acids. Germline CDR1 reads MNHNS; CDR2 reads SASEGT. Losses at the gene ends were 4 bases for V and 0 bases for J; bases not matched to a gene: 11.

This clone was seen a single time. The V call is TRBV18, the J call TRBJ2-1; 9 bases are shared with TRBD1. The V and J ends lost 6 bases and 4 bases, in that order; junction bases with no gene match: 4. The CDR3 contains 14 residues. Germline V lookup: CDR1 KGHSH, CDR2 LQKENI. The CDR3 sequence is CASSLGTGYNEQFF. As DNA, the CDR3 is TGTGCCAGCTCCCTCGGGACAGGGTACAATGAGCAGTTCTTC.

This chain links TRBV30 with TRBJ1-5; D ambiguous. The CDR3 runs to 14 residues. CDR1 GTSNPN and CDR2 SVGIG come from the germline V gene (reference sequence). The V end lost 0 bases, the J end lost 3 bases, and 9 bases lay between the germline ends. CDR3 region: CAWSVTDYNQPQHF. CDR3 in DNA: TGTGCCTGGAGTGTTACCGACTACAATCAGCCCCAGCATTTT.